The rows below give T cell receptor beta chains drawn from one sample of a study of T cell repertoires in cytomegalovirus infection. One entry per CDR3 protein, called by TCRdb with MiXCR from the reads. Altogether 450,000 to 650,000 distinct CDR3 sequences are present, about a quarter being singletons, with the ten largest covering about 13%. The material sequenced was PBMCs. The receptor source for this set is a human donor in good health (CMV status not recorded). Some clones in this sample may be carry-over from other donors' samples. The CDR3 runs from the conserved cysteine through the conserved F or W. D genes are given only for firm matches. Size tells how often a clone was seen (once, few, many) or the class of an expanded clone, and some rows leave it out.

j_call v_call clone_size cdr3_length d_call cdr3_aa cdr3_nt
TRBJ2-1 TRBV6-2/TRBV6-3 few 12 . CASRLNYNEQFF TGTGCCAGCAGACTCAACTACAATGAGCAGTTCTTC
TRBJ2-5 TRBV27 few 14 TRBD2 CASRSSRTSNNQYF TGTGCCAGCAGATCCTCTAGGACTAGCAATAACCAGTACTTC
TRBJ1-5 TRBV6-2/TRBV6-3 . 16 TRBD1 CASKKGTGGQGLAQHF TGTGCCAGCAAAAAGGGGACAGGGGGCCAAGGTTTGGCCCAGCATTTT
TRBJ1-5 TRBV18 . 15 TRBD1 CASSLPGTGKQPQHF TGTGCCAGCTCACTCCCCGGGACAGGGAAACAGCCCCAGCATTTT
TRBJ2-5 TRBV11-1 . 12 . CASSYDWETQYF TGTGCCAGCAGCTATGACTGGGAGACCCAGTACTTC
TRBJ1-1 TRBV7-2 . 14 . CASSLVGRGTEAFF TGTGCCAGCAGCTTAGTAGGGAGGGGTACTGAAGCTTTCTTT
TRBJ2-1 TRBV2 few 14 . CASSDAGAYNEQFF TGTGCCAGCAGTGATGCGGGGGCTTACAATGAGCAGTTCTTC
TRBJ1-2 TRBV12-3/TRBV12-4 . 15 . CASSFNGGSFHGYAF TGTGCCAGCAGTTTTAACGGAGGTTCTTTTCATGGCTACGCCTTC
TRBJ1-5 TRBV7-2 . 13 . CASSPSQGGAQHF TGTGCCAGCAGCCCCAGCCAGGGAGGGGCCCAGCATTTT
TRBJ1-2 TRBV28 . 14 TRBD1 CASSRQDRADGYTF TGTGCCAGCAGTAGACAGGACAGGGCGGATGGCTACACCTTC
TRBJ2-1 TRBV19 few 16 TRBD2 CASTTLGLAGAGEQFF TGTGCCAGTACCACGCTAGGGCTAGCGGGAGCGGGTGAGCAGTTCTTC
TRBJ1-5 TRBV19 . 15 TRBD1 CASSDRGQRDQPQHF TGTGCCAGTAGCGACAGGGGGCAGCGCGATCAGCCCCAGCATTTT
TRBJ2-3 TRBV7-2 . 16 . CASMQLGSAYPDTQYF TGTGCCAGCATGCAGCTTGGTTCAGCGTACCCAGATACGCAGTATTTT
TRBJ2-7 TRBV11-2 few 14 . CASSLVRGHYEQYF TGTGCCAGCAGCCTCGTCCGGGGCCACTACGAGCAGTACTTC
TRBJ2-7 TRBV7-2 . 15 . CASSFLQRDSYEQYF TGTGCCAGCAGCTTCCTCCAGCGCGACTCCTACGAGCAGTACTTC
TRBJ1-5 TRBV7-2 many 17 . CASSLVSGGGGNQPQHF TGTGCCAGCAGCTTAGTATCGGGGGGGGGAGGCAATCAGCCCCAGCATTTT
TRBJ2-1 TRBV27 few 13 . CASLPRLGNEQFF TGTGCCAGCTTACCTAGGTTGGGCAATGAGCAGTTCTTC
TRBJ1-1 TRBV19 few 15 TRBD1 CASSPAGQGGRWAFF TGTGCCAGTAGCCCTGCTGGACAGGGTGGAAGATGGGCTTTCTTT
TRBJ2-7 TRBV2 . 16 . CTSTLVGASPLAEQYF TGTACCAGCACTTTAGTGGGCGCCTCACCTCTCGCCGAGCAGTACTTC
TRBJ2-1 TRBV10-3 . 15 TRBD2 CAISDQRGSYNEQFF TGTGCCATCAGTGACCAGCGGGGATCCTACAATGAGCAGTTCTTC
TRBJ2-1 TRBV7-2 many 14 . CASSLPWRNNEQFF TGTGCCAGCAGCTTGCCCTGGAGGAACAATGAGCAGTTCTTC